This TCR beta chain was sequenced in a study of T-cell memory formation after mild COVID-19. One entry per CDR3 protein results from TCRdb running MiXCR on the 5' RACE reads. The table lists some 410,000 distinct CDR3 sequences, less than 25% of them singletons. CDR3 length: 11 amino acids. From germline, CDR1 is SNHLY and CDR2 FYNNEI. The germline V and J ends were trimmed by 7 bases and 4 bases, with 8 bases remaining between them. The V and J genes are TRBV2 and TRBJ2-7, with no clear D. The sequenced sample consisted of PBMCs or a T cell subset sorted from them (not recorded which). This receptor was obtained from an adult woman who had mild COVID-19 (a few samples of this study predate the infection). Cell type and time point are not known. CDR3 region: CASIERYEQYF. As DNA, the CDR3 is TGTGCCAGCATCGAGCGTTACGAGCAGTACTTC.